This T cell receptor beta chain was sequenced during a study of shared clonotypes between healthy human individuals. For sorted subsets, about 0.2 ug DNA per replicate equaled around 30,000 T cell genomes. Data came from immunoSEQ multiplex PCR; TCRdb stores just in-frame clones and leaves some out. The top ten hold nearly 1.5% of the sample, which has approximately 940,000 clones, over 75% seen once. V shed 1 base, J shed 5 bases, and the junction held 8 bases outside the gene matches. The germline V gene has CDR1 SGHNT and CDR2 YYREEE (reference sequence). The CDR3 consists of 17 residues. Sequences were obtained from memory CD4+ T cells sorted from blood. Noted subset: CD45RA-negative fraction. The chain recombines TRBV5-4 with TRBJ2-3; 12 positions agree with TRBD2. The TCR was taken from a man between 18 and 29 years old in good health. The CDR3 sequence is CASSLRTSGDIRDTQYF. CDR3 sequence (DNA): TGTGCCAGCAGCTTGAGGACTAGCGGGGATATAAGAGATACGCAGTATTTT. The full variable domain, with the rest looked up from reference TRBV5-4 and TRBJ2-3, is ETGVTQSPTHLIKTRGQQVTLRCSSQSGHNTVSWYQQALGQGPQFIFQYYREEENGRGNFPPRFSGLQFPNYSSELNVNALELDDSALYLCASSLRTSGDIRDTQYFGPGTRLTVL.